This T cell receptor beta chain is from a study of blood T cell repertoires in COVID-19 (dated by TCRdb to the early 2020s). Regarding the research as a whole: The collaborator samples originated in the United States, Italy and Spain and spanned the acute and convalescent phases of COVID-19. The prospective study material was composed of cDNA or gDNA derived from T cells, B-cell-depleted T cells, or PBMCs. Samples came from the ongoing ImmuneRACE study (first 160 participants) plus 1,254 subjects from 6 global collaborators. Where HLA class I and class II types were available, the types were taken from metadata supplied by the sample provider, not from assay-based typing. Sample metadata almost always included a de-identified subject ID, COVID-19 status, age in years and sex. Deeply sampled blood TCRbeta repertoires from subjects exposed to, actively infected with, or recovered from COVID-19 were included in the dataset. The repertoires were made available in a free public database intended to serve as a resource for research on the immune response to SARS-CoV-2. The research as a whole found: The quantity of clinical and demographic metadata differed by source and by participant and was supplied without curation.

CDR1 and CDR2 are drawn from the germline V gene: SGHTA, FQGTGA. The junction shows trimming of 5 bases on V and 6 bases on J, plus 8 bases between the germline ends. The cysteine opens and the phenylalanine closes a CDR3 of 13 amino acids. Only the CDR3 portion is preserved as DNA: 39 bases, with reading frame beginning at the first base. Each collaborating institution followed its own protocols to collect whole blood in K2EDTA tubes. For TCRbeta analysis, collaborator samples were shipped as frozen whole blood, as isolated PBMCs, or as DNA extracted from either sample type. TCRbeta CDR3 regions were amplified from genomic DNA using the immunoSEQ Assay, a bias-controlled multiplex PCR. Per the authors' processing: Within the assay, amplification of reference gene primers was used to estimate how many nucleated cells each sample contained. To quantify the absolute abundance of each unique TCRbeta CDR3 rearrangement, sequence reads were collapsed and filtered. Productive Simpson clonality was computed per sample as the square root of Simpson's diversity index over productive rearrangements. The immuneACCESS repertoire file appears here via TCRdb, limited to in-frame rearrangements. These files lack a portion of the clones; in checked studies, under half of the deficit traces to unresolved V genes, and the cause of the others is not known. That table gives V, J and clone size, and the DNA gave D and trimming. In all, the sample holds over 150,000 clones, and roughly 90% of those were seen once. 0.53% of the sample goes to the ten largest clones.

With regard to this clone: Its antigen is unknown. Base-call qualities are not available, and no considerably larger clone is one nucleotide away.

Material: peripheral blood. This sequence originates from a man in his forties or fifties with acute or convalescent COVID-19. The V and J genes are TRBV7-3 and TRBJ1-6; tentative D gene TRBD1, with 5 bases matching. The nucleotide sequence is TGTGCCAGCAGCAACGGGGGTAATTCACCCCTCCACTTT. Translated, it gives CASSNGGNSPLHF.